The entry below gives a single T cell receptor (beta chain) sequence along with its context. The target of this receptor is not known. No base quality values were provided; no much bigger clone lies one nucleotide off. The entry originates in a study of blood T cell repertoires in COVID-19 (dated by TCRdb to about 2020). With respect to the entire study: Collaborator samples came from the United States, Italy and Spain and covered acute and convalescent phases of COVID-19. The material from the prospective study consisted of cDNA or gDNA derived from T cells, B-cell-depleted T cells, or PBMCs. Deeply sampled blood TCRbeta repertoires from subjects exposed to, actively infected with, or recovered from COVID-19 were included in the dataset. A freely available public database, intended as a resource for researchers studying the immune response to SARS-CoV-2, is where the repertoires were released. Samples came from the ongoing ImmuneRACE study (first 160 participants) plus 1,254 subjects from 6 global collaborators. The sample metadata nearly always contained a de-identified subject ID, COVID-19 status, age in years and sex. Where available, HLA class I and class II types were obtained from metadata supplied by the sample provider rather than from assay-based typing.

Whole blood was collected in K2EDTA tubes by collaborating institutions according to the institutions' own protocols. For TCRbeta analysis, collaborators shipped samples as frozen whole blood, isolated PBMCs, or DNA extracted from either of those sample types. The CDR3 sequence holds 14 residues, the cysteine and phenylalanine included. Left in the record is the CDR3 DNA by itself, 42 bases read in frame from the first base. The germline ends are 14 bases apart after V is trimmed by 4 bases and J by 4 bases. Sequences SGHRS (CDR1) and YFSETQ (CDR2) are obtained from the germline V gene. The immunoSEQ Assay, a bias-controlled multiplex PCR, was used to amplify TCRbeta CDR3 regions from genomic DNA. In the authors' own workflow: Nucleated cell counts per sample were estimated from amplification of reference gene primers within the assay. To quantify the absolute abundance of each unique TCRbeta CDR3 rearrangement, sequence reads were collapsed and filtered. For each sample, productive Simpson clonality was calculated as the square root of Simpson's diversity index over productive rearrangements. In TCRdb, the immuneACCESS table is reduced to in-frame sequences with V and J assigned. These tables do not hold every clone; where another copy was compared, an unresolved V gene accounts for under half, and the others remain unexplained. Clone size and V and J calls were adopted from that table, with D and trimming inferred from the DNA. This sample lists approximately 69,000 clones; approximately 75% were detected once. The ten largest clones represent 47% of the sample.

What the research found in general, with its limitations: The quantity of clinical and demographic metadata differed by source and by participant and was supplied without curation.

The receptor comes from a human donor in a cohort sampled during active COVID-19. In this chain, TRBV5-1 is recombined with TRBJ1-2; no D gene is confidently identified. Specimen: peripheral blood. In nucleotides, the sequence is TGCGCCAGCAGCCCCCCGGGAGGTGGCTATGGCTACACCTTC. This translates into CASSPPGGGYGYTF.